The 8 T cell receptor beta chains given below trace back to one sample, sequenced in a study of cytomegalovirus exposure and HLA in healthy donors. A multiplex PCR was run with 60 Vbeta primers and 13 Jbeta primers. The protocol was immunoSEQ multiplex PCR, while the TCRdb copy is restricted to in-frame clones and leaves out a portion. The table lists about 69,000 clones, less than 75% of them singletons. The sample consisted of PBMCs. Source of these receptors: a woman in her 30s in good health and CMV-seronegative.

The genes are TRBV19 and TRBJ1-5; D is perhaps TRBD1 (6 bases). This CDR3 has 14 residues. V shed 4 bases and J shed 5 bases, with 12 bases lying between them. CDR1 LNHDA and CDR2 SQIVND come from the germline V gene (reference sequence). DNA for the CDR3: TGTGCCAGTAGTACCCGACAGGAGCATCAGCCCCAGCATTTT. Its protein product is CASSTRQEHQPQHF.

In this sample, this clone turned up a few times. The chain joins TRBV7-9 to TRBJ2-5, with D tentatively TRBD1 (5 bases). The CDR3 is made up of 15 amino acids. V was trimmed by 5 bases and J by 2 bases, leaving 15 bases between them. Germline V gene sequence: CDR1 SEHNR, CDR2 FQNEAQ (reference sequence). The CDR3 DNA reads as TGTGCCAGCAGCCCCCGAAGCGACAGTCAAGAGACCCAGTACTTC. Residues: CASSPRSDSQETQYF.

The CDR3 here is CASSLPSDYGYTF. The CDR3 coding sequence is TGTGCCAGCAGTTTACCCTCCGACTATGGCTACACCTTC. The genes are TRBV28 and TRBJ1-2; D is ambiguous. CDR1 MDHEN and CDR2 SYDVKM come from the germline V gene. The CDR3 contains 13 residues. Trimming pared 2 bases from V and 3 bases from J, leaving 7 bases between.

The chain uses TRBV6-1 and TRBJ2-1; 14 bases align to TRBD2. The CDR3 contains 19 residues. The germline CDR1 and CDR2 sequences are MNHNS and SASEGT. Trimming took 3 bases from V and 7 from J; bases not matched to a gene: 14. In DNA form, the CDR3 reads TGTGCCAGCAGTGAGGAGGCGATGACTAGCGGGGGGGCGGAGAATGAGCAGTTCTTC. Translated: CASSEEAMTSGGAENEQFF.

This clone was seen only a few times. The chain recombines TRBV19 with TRBJ1-2; a possible D gene is TRBD1 (5 bases). V lost 1 base, J lost 7 bases, and 13 bases lay in between. The germline V gene encodes CDR1 LNHDA and CDR2 SQIVND (reference sequence). The CDR3 covers 14 residues. The CDR3 here is CASSIGTGPVGYTF. The DNA of the CDR3 is TGTGCCAGTAGTATAGGAACAGGCCCGGTTGGCTACACCTTC. The variable domain in full, completed from reference TRBV19 and TRBJ1-2, reads DGGITQSPKYLFRKEGQNVTLSCEQNLNHDAMYWYRQDPGQGLRLIYYSQIVNDFQKGDIAEGYSVSREKKESFPLTVTSAQKNPTAFYLCASSIGTGPVGYTFGSGTRLTVV.

The CDR3 sequence is CASRQGAANEKLFF. DNA for the CDR3: TGTGCCAGCAGACAGGGAGCAGCTAATGAAAAACTGTTTTTT. The chain employs TRBV27 and TRBJ1-4; D may be TRBD1 (6 bases). Trimming removed 6 bases from V and 3 bases from J, with 11 bases in between. The CDR3 contains 14 residues. Per the germline V gene, CDR1 is MNHEY and CDR2 is SMNVEV (reference sequence).

The sample holds a few counts of this clone. V and J are TRBV5-1 and TRBJ1-5, with TRBD1 identical over 7 bases. From germline, CDR1 is SGHRS and CDR2 YFSETQ. V gave up 8 bases and J gave up 7 bases; unmatched junction bases: 6. The CDR3 length is 12 residues. The CDR3 here is CARRQGKQPQHF. DNA for the CDR3: TGCGCCAGGAGACAGGGTAAGCAGCCCCAGCATTTT.

The chain uses TRBV18 and TRBJ1-5; 10 nucleotides align to TRBD1. Germline values: CDR1 KGHSH, CDR2 LQKENI. The CDR3 extends over 17 amino acids. With V trimmed by 6 bases and J by 1 base, 9 bases remained unmatched. The CDR3: CASSQDRGRASNQPQHF. For the CDR3, the DNA is TGTGCCAGCTCCCAAGACAGGGGGCGGGCGAGCAATCAGCCCCAGCATTTT.